The 30 T cell receptor beta chains below come from one sample, sequenced in a study of PD-1 and CTLA-4 blockade in melanoma. The protocol was immunoSEQ multiplex PCR, while the TCRdb copy is restricted to in-frame clones and leaves out a portion. The sample holds about 32,000 clones, roughly nine tenths seen once. Source: CD8+ T cells from peripheral blood, taken from a patient given anti-PD-1 treatment. Receptor source: a human donor with melanoma.

This clone showed up just a few times. The CDR3 protein is CASRALGDYEQYF. The CDR3 region has the DNA TGCGCCAGCAGGGCCCTGGGGGACTACGAGCAGTACTTC. This chain uses TRBV4-1 with TRBJ2-7, with D perhaps TRBD1 or TRBD2 (5 bases each). Germline V gene lookup returns CDR1 MGHRA and CDR2 YSYEKL. The CDR3 is 13 residues long. Between the trimmed V and J ends, which lost 6 bases and 3 bases, there was a span of 12 bases.

This clone was recorded only once. The V gene is TRBV6-1, the J gene TRBJ1-6; D ambiguous. The CDR3 has 15 residues. Germline CDR1 MNHNS, CDR2 SASEGT. Deletions cut 2 bases from V and 5 bases from J, with 10 bases between. The CDR3 nucleotides are TGTGCCAGCAGTGAAATTAGACACCATAATTCACCCCTCCACTTT. Protein sequence: CASSEIRHHNSPLHF.

A single count supports this clone. The chain couples TRBV5-4 to TRBJ2-1; 11 positions match TRBD1. The CDR3 spans 14 residues. Trimming removed 4 bases from V and 8 bases from J; junction bases left unmatched: 5. Per germline, CDR1 SGHNT and CDR2 YYREEE (reference sequence). For the CDR3, the DNA is TGTGCCAGCAGCCCGGACAGGGGGCTTGATGAGCAGTTCTTC. Amino acid sequence: CASSPDRGLDEQFF.

The V call is TRBV7-2, the J call TRBJ2-3; 10 positions match TRBD1. Germline loops: CDR1 SGHTA, CDR2 FQGNSA. The CDR3 is 15 residues long. Losses at the gene ends were 5 bases for V and 3 bases for J; bases not matched to a gene: 5. The chain's CDR3 is CASSDRGQRTDTQYF. CDR3 DNA sequence: TGTGCCAGCAGCGACAGGGGGCAGAGAACAGATACGCAGTATTTT.

The J gene is TRBJ1-4, the V gene TRBV7-7; no clear D. Trimming left V 5 bases short and J 0 bases short, with 13 bases between. CDR3 length: 16 residues. Germline lookup yields CDR1 SSHAT and CDR2 FNYEAQ (reference sequence). The CDR3 sequence is CASSPHGLSTNEKLFF. The CDR3 nucleotides read TGTGCCAGCAGCCCTCACGGACTTTCAACTAATGAAAAACTGTTTTTT.

The chain links TRBV11-2 to TRBJ2-3; 10 nucleotides line up with TRBD2. The V and J ends lost 1 base and 4 bases, in that order; junction bases with no gene match: 11. The CDR3 covers 18 residues. The germline gives CDR1 SGHAT, CDR2 FQNNGV. In DNA, the CDR3 is TGTGCCAGCAGCTTAGCTAGCGGGGGCCACGGAGGGGCAGATACGCAGTATTTT. This sequence encodes CASSLASGGHGGADTQYF. Full variable domain (missing parts from reference TRBV11-2 and TRBJ2-3): EAGVAQSPRYKIIEKRQSVAFWCNPISGHATLYWYQQILGQGPKLLIQFQNNGVVDDSQLPKDRFSAERLKGVDSTLKIQPAKLEDSAVYLCASSLASGGHGGADTQYFGPGTRLTVL.

The chain links TRBV28 to TRBJ1-4, with 7 bases that match TRBD1. Germline lookup yields CDR1 MDHEN and CDR2 SYDVKM. The ends lost 5 bases at V and 1 base at J; junction bases unmatched: 4. The CDR3 sequence is 15 residues long. The CDR3: CASSADRETNEKLFF. The CDR3 DNA is TGTGCCAGCAGTGCCGACAGGGAAACTAATGAAAAACTGTTTTTT.

The chain has TRBV7-8 and TRBJ2-1; 8 bases match TRBD2. V trimming: 2 bases; J trimming: 0 bases; junction bases outside the gene matches: 6. Germline assignment: CDR1 SGHVS and CDR2 FQNEAQ. The CDR3 has 17 amino acids. Here the CDR3 DNA reads TGTGCCAGCAGCTTATCTGTAGCGGGGAGCTCCTACAATGAGCAGTTCTTC. Translation: CASSLSVAGSSYNEQFF.

The rearrangement joins TRBV6-4 to TRBJ1-2; unclear D gene. Germline V lookup: CDR1 MRHNA, CDR2 SNTAGT. The ends were cut back, 5 bases at V and 4 bases at J, with 11 bases in the middle. The CDR3 totals 13 residues. The DNA for the CDR3 is TGTGCCAGCAGTCCCGGGTCTGGCTATGGCTACACCTTC. Its translation is CASSPGSGYGYTF.

This sequence joins TRBV28 and TRBJ2-1, with TRBD1 matching 7 bases. The CDR3 loop spans 14 amino acids. CDR1 is MDHEN, CDR2 SYDVKM, per germline. V lost 7 bases and J lost 1; bases outside the gene matches: 4. The CDR3 loop is CASNDRESYNEQFF. In DNA form, the CDR3 reads TGTGCCAGCAACGACAGGGAATCCTACAATGAGCAGTTCTTC.

The chain employs TRBV28 and TRBJ2-7, with 8 bases lining up with TRBD1. Germline V CDR1 and CDR2: MDHEN, SYDVKM. The CDR3 has 14 residues. With V trimmed by 2 bases and J by 4 bases, 4 bases remained unmatched. The CDR3 nucleotides are TGTGCCAGCAGTTTAGTGGACAGGGTGTACGAGCAGTACTTC. Amino acids: CASSLVDRVYEQYF.

This clone was observed a single time. The chain has TRBV5-1 and TRBJ2-5; 9 bases map to TRBD1. Germline lookup yields CDR1 SGHRS and CDR2 YFSETQ. There are 18 residues in the CDR3. V gave up 2 bases and J gave up 2 bases; unmatched junction bases: 13. The CDR3 here is CASSFRDRVTGGQETQYF. The DNA for the CDR3 is TGCGCCAGCAGCTTCCGGGACAGGGTGACTGGGGGTCAAGAGACCCAGTACTTC.

The chain carries TRBV15 and TRBJ1-6; D is unresolved. CDR1 LNHNV and CDR2 YYDKDF come from the germline V gene (reference sequence). V was trimmed by 3 bases and J by 1 base, leaving 10 bases between them. CDR3 length: 16 residues. CDR3: CATSRGVVSYNSPLHF. CDR3 DNA: TGTGCCACCAGCAGGGGAGTTGTTTCCTATAATTCACCCCTCCACTTT.

The CDR3 protein is CASSPMGQAPNQPQHF. The CDR3 DNA is TGTGCCAGCAGCCCCATGGGACAGGCGCCCAATCAGCCCCAGCATTTT. The J gene is TRBJ1-5, the V gene TRBV4-2; TRBD1 aligns across 8 bases. Trimming at V came to 4 bases and at J to 3 bases, leaving 8 bases not matched to a gene. CDR1 is LGHNA and CDR2 is YNFKEQ in the germline V gene. CDR3 size: 16 residues.

This sequence joins TRBV7-2 and TRBJ2-1; 8 bases map to TRBD2. The CDR3 length is 18 residues. The V segment lost 2 bases and the J segment 8 bases; nucleotides outside the gene matches: 17. CDR1 and CDR2 (germline): SGHTA, FQGNSA. As DNA, the CDR3 is TGTGCCAGCAGCTTATTAGGCCTAGCGGGCCCTCTGGGCTATGAGCAGTTCTTC. It is translated as CASSLLGLAGPLGYEQFF.

The V call is TRBV6-1, the J call TRBJ2-5; no clear D. Germline lookup yields CDR1 MNHNS and CDR2 SASEGT. This CDR3 has 15 residues. Deletions cut 3 bases from V and 0 bases from J, with 11 bases between. For the CDR3, the DNA is TGTGCCAGCAGTGAGGGAAGCCTCAACCAAGAGACCCAGTACTTC. Translating it yields CASSEGSLNQETQYF.

This CDR3 is CAWSGGRDYPAYEQYF. The CDR3 bases are TGTGCCTGGAGTGGGGGGAGGGACTACCCTGCATACGAGCAGTACTTC. The chain links TRBV30 to TRBJ2-7; 7 bases map to TRBD2. V was clipped by 1 base and J by 4 bases; unmatched bases: 13. Germline values: CDR1 GTSNPN, CDR2 SVGIG (reference sequence). The CDR3 spans 16 residues.

The gene calls are TRBV18 and TRBJ1-3; D is uncertain. Germline CDR1 KGHSH, CDR2 LQKENI. This CDR3 is built from 15 residues. The V end was cut by 5 bases, the J end by 0 bases, with 11 bases between. This chain's CDR3 is CASSFDTTSGNTIYF. CDR3 DNA: TGTGCCAGCTCATTCGACACGACCTCTGGAAACACCATATATTTT. Looking up the rest from reference TRBV18 and TRBJ1-3 gives the full variable domain: NAGVMQNPRHLVRRRGQEARLRCSPMKGHSHVYWYRQLPEEGLKFMVYLQKENIIDESGMPKERFSAEFPKEGPSILRIQQVVRGDSAAYFCASSFDTTSGNTIYFGEGSWLTVV.

This clone is classed as medium-sized (0.01 to 0.1%). The V call is TRBV19, the J call TRBJ2-1, with 10 bases fitting TRBD2. This CDR3 has 15 amino acids. CDR1 and CDR2 (germline): LNHDA, SQIVND (reference sequence). The J segment lost 4 bases and the V segment lost 5 bases, leaving 5 bases of the junction unmatched. The CDR3 protein is CASSLSGGGYNEQFF. The CDR3 DNA follows: TGTGCCAGTAGTTTAAGCGGGGGGGGTTACAATGAGCAGTTCTTC.

The chain couples TRBV13 to TRBJ2-3; D tentatively fits TRBD1 or TRBD2 (5 bases each). This CDR3 region has 16 residues. Trimming stripped 5 bases from V and 5 bases from J, with 20 bases between. CDR1 and CDR2 from the germline V gene are PRHDT and FYEKMQ (reference sequence). Here the CDR3 reads CASSPGAASSLDTQYF. As DNA, the CDR3 is TGTGCCAGCAGCCCCGGGGCAGCCTCCTCCTTAGATACGCAGTATTTT.

The V call is TRBV24-1, the J call TRBJ1-5; D unclear. V was pared by 4 bases and J by 7 bases, with 13 bases between. The CDR3 sequence is 14 residues long. Per the germline V gene, CDR1 is KGHDR and CDR2 is SFDVKD. This chain's CDR3 is CATSEGNGNQPQHF. CDR3 DNA: TGTGCCACCAGTGAGGGGAACGGGAACCAGCCCCAGCATTTT.

This rearrangement joins TRBV28 to TRBJ1-4; 8 positions agree with TRBD1. Per the germline V gene, CDR1 is MDHEN and CDR2 is SYDVKM. This CDR3 has 17 amino acids. Trimming cost V 6 bases and J 7 bases; bases outside gene matches: 16. The CDR3 region is CASRPPSTGEGSEKLFF. CDR3 nucleotides: TGTGCCAGCAGGCCACCCTCGACAGGGGAGGGTAGTGAAAAACTGTTTTTT.

V is TRBV7-6 and J is TRBJ1-3, with 7 nucleotides matching TRBD1. Germline CDR1 is SGHVS and CDR2 is FNYEAQ. The CDR3 contains 15 residues. V gave up 8 bases and J gave up 0 bases; unmatched junction bases: 7. The CDR3 region is CASREGANSGNTIYF. CDR3 nucleotide sequence: TGTGCCAGCCGGGAGGGGGCCAACTCTGGAAACACCATATATTTT.

The rearrangement links TRBV18 to TRBJ2-3, with D perhaps matching TRBD2 (6 bases). The CDR3 covers 12 residues. CDR1 KGHSH and CDR2 LQKENI come from the germline V gene. The V end was cut by 3 bases, the J end by 14 bases, with 15 bases between. CDR3: CASSPEGEVGYF. DNA of the CDR3: TGTGCCAGCTCACCGGAGGGAGAAGTCGGGTATTTT.

The chain recombines TRBV7-9 with TRBJ2-1; D might be TRBD1 (5 bases). CDR3 size: 16 residues. Germline assignment: CDR1 SEHNR and CDR2 FQNEAQ (reference sequence). The V and J ends lost 5 bases and 0 bases respectively, with 14 bases between them. CDR3 nucleotides: TGTGCCAGCAGCAAAAAGGGGTGGGGCTCCTACAATGAGCAGTTCTTC. It encodes CASSKKGWGSYNEQFF.

The CDR3 DNA reads TGTGCCAGCAGTTTAGTGTTGGGCGGAAATAAAGCTTTCTTT. Protein sequence: CASSLVLGGNKAFF. The V and J genes are TRBV27 and TRBJ1-1; D call uncertain. CDR3 length: 14 amino acids. Germline lookup yields CDR1 MNHEY and CDR2 SMNVEV (reference sequence). With 2 bases removed from V and 9 bases from J, the gap between germline ends came to 16 bases.

The gene calls are TRBV11-2 and TRBJ1-2, with D perhaps matching TRBD1 (6 bases). CDR1 is SGHAT and CDR2 is FQNNGV in the germline V gene. The CDR3 has 14 amino acids. Trimming cost V 0 bases and J 8 bases, with 13 bases left between them. CDR3 residues: CASSLDPGARGYTF. The CDR3 DNA follows: TGTGCCAGCAGCTTAGATCCGGGGGCGAGGGGCTACACCTTC.

The rearrangement uses TRBV6-5 and TRBJ1-6; 8 bases are shared with TRBD1. With 7 bases clipped from V and 10 bases from J, the junction kept 9 bases outside the gene matches. Germline loops: CDR1 MNHEY, CDR2 SVGAGI. The CDR3 is 14 amino acids. The CDR3 loop is CASNTGTGGSPLHF. The CDR3 nucleotides read TGTGCCAGCAATACTGGGACAGGTGGCTCACCCCTCCACTTT.

This rearrangement joins TRBV9 to TRBJ1-2; possible D gene TRBD1, 6 bases. In germline, CDR1 is SGDLS, CDR2 YYNGEE. The CDR3 totals 14 residues. With 4 bases removed from V and 6 bases from J, the gap between germline ends came to 16 bases. DNA for the CDR3: TGTGCCAGCAGCCTCACCACAGGGAACCATGGCTACACCTTC. Encoded protein: CASSLTTGNHGYTF.

The chain employs TRBV28 and TRBJ1-1, with 7 bases matching TRBD1. CDR3 length: 14 residues. V was pared by 7 bases and J by 5 bases, with 10 bases of the junction left unmatched. Per the germline V gene, CDR1 is MDHEN and CDR2 is SYDVKM. The CDR3 spells CASNHRGVGTEAFF. As DNA, the CDR3 is TGTGCCAGCAATCACAGGGGTGTAGGGACTGAAGCTTTCTTT.